Listed below are T cell receptor beta chains from one sample, sequenced in a study of beta chain features in type 1 diabetes. The method was immunoSEQ multiplex PCR; TCRdb's version includes in-frame clones alone and lacks a portion of them. The top ten clones hold approximately 0.02% of a sample with around 250,000 clones, approximately 14% of them seen once. Source material: naive CD4+ T cells from blood. These receptors originate from a man aged 25 to 40 with type 1 diabetes. Each CDR3 is given with its conserved first and last residue. Fields, in order: CDR3 DNA, CDR3 protein, D gene, clone size, V gene, J gene. D genes are given only for firm matches. Size tells how often a clone was seen (once, few, many) or the class of an expanded clone, and some rows leave it out.

DNA: TGTGCCAGTAGCCCAGGTGCAACTAATGAAAAACTGTTTTTT
CDR3: CASSPGATNEKLFF
D: -
size: -
V: TRBV19
J: TRBJ1-4

DNA: TGTGCCAGCAGTGTGGAAGCGGGGCCCCCCTACGAGCAGTACTTC
CDR3: CASSVEAGPPYEQYF
D: TRBD2
size: -
V: TRBV6-1
J: TRBJ2-7

DNA: TGTGCCAGCAGAGCGGGGGGCCTCAATGAGCAGTTCTTC
CDR3: CASRAGGLNEQFF
D: TRBD2
size: -
V: TRBV2
J: TRBJ2-1

DNA: TGTGCCAGCTCACCACCTGGGCTAGCCAACTACGAGCAGTACTTC
CDR3: CASSPPGLANYEQYF
D: -
size: -
V: TRBV18
J: TRBJ2-7

DNA: TGCGCCAGCAGCCACCCAGAGCGGGGCTTCTACGAGCAGTACTTC
CDR3: CASSHPERGFYEQYF
D: TRBD2
size: few
V: TRBV4-1
J: TRBJ2-7

DNA: TGTGCCAGCAGTGAACTAGCAGGAGTCAATGAGCAGTTCTTC
CDR3: CASSELAGVNEQFF
D: -
size: once
V: TRBV6-1
J: TRBJ2-1

DNA: TGCAGCGTTGATCCAGGGGAGAACACTGAAGCTTTCTTT
CDR3: CSVDPGENTEAFF
D: -
size: -
V: TRBV29-1
J: TRBJ1-1

DNA: TGTGCCAGTAGTATACCGGGAACTGCTAGAGGCTACACCTTC
CDR3: CASSIPGTARGYTF
D: -
size: few
V: TRBV19
J: TRBJ1-2

DNA: TGTGCCAGTAGTCGGACAGTGAACTATGGCTACACCTTC
CDR3: CASSRTVNYGYTF
D: -
size: -
V: TRBV19
J: TRBJ1-2

DNA: TGTGCCAGCAGCTTAGATTCAACCCATCTAGGTGGAAACACCATATATTTT
CDR3: CASSLDSTHLGGNTIYF
D: -
size: -
V: TRBV11-2
J: TRBJ1-3

DNA: TGTGCCAGCAGCTTAGCACTAGCGGGAGCCGCAGATACGCAGTATTTT
CDR3: CASSLALAGAADTQYF
D: TRBD2
size: -
V: TRBV7-9
J: TRBJ2-3

DNA: TGCGCCAGCAGCCTTGGACTAGCGGGGGGGCTTACAGGGGCCAACGTCCTGACTTTC
CDR3: CASSLGLAGGLTGANVLTF
D: TRBD2
size: -
V: TRBV4-1
J: TRBJ2-6

DNA: TGTGCCAGCAGTTCTCTGATGGGTGCGGGTACGCAGTATTTT
CDR3: CASSSLMGAGTQYF
D: -
size: few
V: TRBV6-5
J: TRBJ2-3

DNA: TGTGCCAGCAGCCCCGGGACAGGCGCCTACAATGAGCAGTTCTTC
CDR3: CASSPGTGAYNEQFF
D: TRBD1
size: -
V: TRBV7-9
J: TRBJ2-1

DNA: TGTGCCAGCAGTGTCGGGACTACCGACACAGATACGCAGTATTTT
CDR3: CASSVGTTDTDTQYF
D: TRBD2
size: few
V: TRBV25-1
J: TRBJ2-3

DNA: TGTGCCTACTTAACAGGGGGCCAGAATTCACCCCTCCACTTT
CDR3: CAYLTGGQNSPLHF
D: TRBD1
size: few
V: TRBV30
J: TRBJ1-6

DNA: TGTGCCAGCAGTGGGGGGCTCAATTCACCCCTCCACTTT
CDR3: CASSGGLNSPLHF
D: -
size: few
V: TRBV6-1
J: TRBJ1-6

DNA: TGTGCCAGCAGCTTAGGCGGGAGCCGGGATACGCAGTATTTT
CDR3: CASSLGGSRDTQYF
D: TRBD2
size: -
V: TRBV11-2
J: TRBJ2-3

DNA: TGTGCCAGCAGCCGCGGGCCCAGGGGGGCGGGGCCTTCCTACAATGAGCAGTTCTTC
CDR3: CASSRGPRGAGPSYNEQFF
D: -
size: few
V: TRBV11-2
J: TRBJ2-1

DNA: TGTGCCAGCTCACCAGGACAGGGGGTTCAGTACTTC
CDR3: CASSPGQGVQYF
D: TRBD1
size: -
V: TRBV18
J: TRBJ2-7

DNA: TGTGCCAGCAGCTTTATGCAAGAGACCCAGTACTTC
CDR3: CASSFMQETQYF
D: -
size: -
V: TRBV7-9
J: TRBJ2-5

DNA: TGTGCCAGCAGCCCTAGGATGTCTAGCGGGAGGGGTGAGCAGTTCTTC
CDR3: CASSPRMSSGRGEQFF
D: TRBD2
size: -
V: TRBV4-2
J: TRBJ2-1

DNA: TGTGCCAGCTCACCTGGCGGGCGGGGAAAGTACGAGCAGTACTTC
CDR3: CASSPGGRGKYEQYF
D: -
size: -
V: TRBV18
J: TRBJ2-7

DNA: TGTGCCAGCAGCTTGGCTCCGGACTACTACTCTGGGGCCAACGTCCTGACTTTC
CDR3: CASSLAPDYYSGANVLTF
D: -
size: few
V: TRBV5-6
J: TRBJ2-6

DNA: TGTGCCAGTAGTAGGGCTAGCTGGAGGACCGCTAGTAATGAGCAGTTCTTC
CDR3: CASSRASWRTASNEQFF
D: -
size: few
V: TRBV19
J: TRBJ2-1

DNA: TGTGCCAGCAGCTTAACTTCGCATGACGAGCAGTACTTC
CDR3: CASSLTSHDEQYF
D: -
size: few
V: TRBV13
J: TRBJ2-7

DNA: TGTGCCAGCAGTGCCCAGGTACAAGGGGGCAATCAGCCCCAGCATTTT
CDR3: CASSAQVQGGNQPQHF
D: -
size: few
V: TRBV2
J: TRBJ1-5

DNA: TGTGCCAGCAGTTATAGGAGGACTAGCGCTAACAATGAGCAGTTCTTC
CDR3: CASSYRRTSANNEQFF
D: TRBD2
size: -
V: TRBV6-5
J: TRBJ2-1

DNA: TGTGCCAGCAGCCAAGATTTGGTAGCGGGGTACAATGAGCAGTTCTTC
CDR3: CASSQDLVAGYNEQFF
D: TRBD2
size: -
V: TRBV4-2
J: TRBJ2-1

DNA: TGCGCCAGCAGTTTTACAGGGGCCTACGAGCAGTACTTC
CDR3: CASSFTGAYEQYF
D: TRBD1
size: few
V: TRBV5-1
J: TRBJ2-7

DNA: TGTGCCAGCAGCTTAGACACAGGAGACTATGGCTACACCTTC
CDR3: CASSLDTGDYGYTF
D: -
size: -
V: TRBV7-9
J: TRBJ1-2

DNA: TGTGCCTGGGACGGACAGGGGGTAATGGTCTATGGCTACACCTTC
CDR3: CAWDGQGVMVYGYTF
D: TRBD1
size: few
V: TRBV30
J: TRBJ1-2

DNA: TGTGCCAGCAGCCTCACTAGCGGGAGTTTTGGTGAGCAGTTCTTC
CDR3: CASSLTSGSFGEQFF
D: TRBD2
size: few
V: TRBV11-3
J: TRBJ2-1

DNA: TGTGCCAGCAGCTTAGCGGGACAGGGCCCAGATACGCAGTATTTT
CDR3: CASSLAGQGPDTQYF
D: TRBD1
size: few
V: TRBV7-9
J: TRBJ2-3

DNA: TGTGCCAGCAGCGTAGAAAGGGGGCTGGACGGCACTGAAGCTTTCTTT
CDR3: CASSVERGLDGTEAFF
D: TRBD1
size: -
V: TRBV9
J: TRBJ1-1

DNA: TGTGCCAGCTCATCACAGGGGGCTAATGAAAAACTGTTTTTT
CDR3: CASSSQGANEKLFF
D: TRBD1
size: few
V: TRBV18
J: TRBJ1-4

DNA: TGTGCCAGCAGTTACTCTCTAGCGTTTCACGACAATGAGCAGTTCTTC
CDR3: CASSYSLAFHDNEQFF
D: -
size: few
V: TRBV6-6
J: TRBJ2-1

DNA: TGTGCCAGCAGCTTAGAGGGGCAGAACTATGGCTACACCTTC
CDR3: CASSLEGQNYGYTF
D: -
size: -
V: TRBV7-2
J: TRBJ1-2

DNA: TGTGCCAGCAGTCGGACAGTGACCGCCTACGAGCAGTACTTC
CDR3: CASSRTVTAYEQYF
D: -
size: -
V: TRBV7-2
J: TRBJ2-7

DNA: TGCGCCAGCAGCCCTCCTGGGACTAGCTCTCGGGGTGAGCAGTTCTTC
CDR3: CASSPPGTSSRGEQFF
D: TRBD2
size: -
V: TRBV5-1
J: TRBJ2-1

DNA: TGTGCCAGCTCGCCGGGGGGGGTGACCTACGAGCAGTACTTC
CDR3: CASSPGGVTYEQYF
D: TRBD2
size: few
V: TRBV18
J: TRBJ2-7

DNA: TGTGCCATCAGTGGGGGACAGGGGTCCCACGAGCAGTACTTC
CDR3: CAISGGQGSHEQYF
D: TRBD1
size: few
V: TRBV10-3
J: TRBJ2-7

DNA: TGCAGCGTTGGGACTAGCGGGACTGGCGAGCAGTACTTC
CDR3: CSVGTSGTGEQYF
D: TRBD2
size: -
V: TRBV29-1
J: TRBJ2-7

DNA: TGTGCCAGTAGTATAGAACTAGTTCCCTCCGGCACCGGGGAGCTGTTTTTT
CDR3: CASSIELVPSGTGELFF
D: -
size: few
V: TRBV19
J: TRBJ2-2

DNA: TGCGCCAGCAGCGTGGGGACTAGTCGGGCCGAGCAGTACTTC
CDR3: CASSVGTSRAEQYF
D: TRBD2
size: few
V: TRBV5-1
J: TRBJ2-7

DNA: TGTGCCAGCAGCAAAGAGGTCACGGGAGGGACTGAAGCTTTCTTT
CDR3: CASSKEVTGGTEAFF
D: -
size: -
V: TRBV21-1
J: TRBJ1-1